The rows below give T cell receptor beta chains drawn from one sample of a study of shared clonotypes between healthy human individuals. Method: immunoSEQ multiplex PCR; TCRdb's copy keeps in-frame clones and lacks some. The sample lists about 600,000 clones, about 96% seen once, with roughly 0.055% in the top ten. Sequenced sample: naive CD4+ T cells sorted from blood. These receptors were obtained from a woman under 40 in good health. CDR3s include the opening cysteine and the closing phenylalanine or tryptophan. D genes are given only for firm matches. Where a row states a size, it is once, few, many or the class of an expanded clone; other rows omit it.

CDR3 protein: CASRPERAQSQPQHF; CDR3 DNA: TGTGCCAGCAGGCCGGAGAGGGCCCAAAGCCAGCCCCAGCATTTT; D gene: -; J gene: TRBJ1-5; clone size: -; V gene: TRBV2
CDR3 protein: CASSPRGEGGMNTEAFF; CDR3 DNA: TGTGCCAGCAGCCCTCGGGGCGAAGGTGGAATGAACACTGAAGCTTTCTTT; D gene: -; J gene: TRBJ1-1; clone size: -; V gene: TRBV9
CDR3 protein: CASRPVWELGTGELFF; CDR3 DNA: TGTGCCAGCAGGCCCGTCTGGGAGTTAGGCACCGGGGAGCTGTTTTTT; D gene: -; J gene: TRBJ2-2; clone size: -; V gene: TRBV27
CDR3 protein: CASSPLRGQVVGNQPQHF; CDR3 DNA: TGTGCCAGCAGCCCTCTCCGGGGGCAGGTGGTGGGCAATCAGCCCCAGCATTTT; D gene: -; J gene: TRBJ1-5; clone size: once; V gene: TRBV7-8
CDR3 protein: CASSLAGTYEQYF; CDR3 DNA: TGTGCCAGCAGTTTAGCGGGGACCTACGAGCAGTACTTC; D gene: -; J gene: TRBJ2-7; clone size: -; V gene: TRBV27
CDR3 protein: CASSPGLADTDTQYF; CDR3 DNA: TGCGCCAGCAGCCCGGGACTAGCGGACACAGATACGCAGTATTTT; D gene: TRBD2; J gene: TRBJ2-3; clone size: -; V gene: TRBV5-1
CDR3 protein: CASSPGLAALGGELFF; CDR3 DNA: TGTGCCAGCTCGCCGGGACTAGCGGCCCTGGGCGGGGAGCTGTTTTTT; D gene: TRBD2; J gene: TRBJ2-2; clone size: once; V gene: TRBV18
CDR3 protein: CASSQMTGNYGYTF; CDR3 DNA: TGCGCCAGCAGCCAAATGACAGGCAACTATGGCTACACCTTC; D gene: -; J gene: TRBJ1-2; clone size: -; V gene: TRBV4-1
CDR3 protein: CASSTTMGIGYTF; CDR3 DNA: TGTGCCAGTAGTACCACAATGGGGATCGGCTACACCTTC; D gene: -; J gene: TRBJ1-2; clone size: -; V gene: TRBV19
CDR3 protein: CASRTEYQETQYF; CDR3 DNA: TGTGCCAGCAGAACAGAGTACCAAGAGACCCAGTACTTC; D gene: -; J gene: TRBJ2-5; clone size: -; V gene: TRBV6-1
CDR3 protein: CSVRLTDTQYF; CDR3 DNA: TGCAGCGTGCGCCTCACAGATACGCAGTATTTT; D gene: -; J gene: TRBJ2-3; clone size: -; V gene: TRBV29-1
CDR3 protein: CASSLINEQFF; CDR3 DNA: TGTGCCAGCAGTTTAATCAATGAGCAGTTCTTC; D gene: -; J gene: TRBJ2-1; clone size: few; V gene: TRBV28
CDR3 protein: CASSYYGETNEKLFF; CDR3 DNA: TGTGCCAGCAGTTACTACGGTGAAACTAATGAAAAACTGTTTTTT; D gene: -; J gene: TRBJ1-4; clone size: -; V gene: TRBV6-5
CDR3 protein: CASSGGYRGNQPQHF; CDR3 DNA: TGTGCCAGCAGCGGGGGTTACAGGGGCAATCAGCCCCAGCATTTT; D gene: -; J gene: TRBJ1-5; clone size: few; V gene: TRBV6-1
CDR3 protein: CASRDGIGSGYTF; CDR3 DNA: TGTGCCAGCAGGGACGGGATCGGGTCTGGCTACACCTTC; D gene: -; J gene: TRBJ1-2; clone size: -; V gene: TRBV2
CDR3 protein: CAISEADSRAYF; CDR3 DNA: TGTGCCATCAGCGAGGCTGACTCCCGAGCGTATTTT; D gene: -; J gene: TRBJ2-3; clone size: -; V gene: TRBV10-3
CDR3 protein: CAISALVGRANMSSYEQYF; CDR3 DNA: TGTGCCATCAGTGCATTGGTCGGGAGGGCCAACATGAGCTCCTACGAGCAGTACTTC; D gene: TRBD2; J gene: TRBJ2-7; clone size: -; V gene: TRBV10-3
CDR3 protein: CASSAGQGTYEQYF; CDR3 DNA: TGTGCCAGCAGCGCGGGACAGGGAACATACGAGCAGTACTTC; D gene: TRBD1; J gene: TRBJ2-7; clone size: -; V gene: TRBV9
CDR3 protein: CAISRQGQGDTEAFF; CDR3 DNA: TGTGCCATCAGCCGGCAGGGACAGGGGGACACTGAAGCTTTCTTT; D gene: TRBD1; J gene: TRBJ1-1; clone size: -; V gene: TRBV10-3
CDR3 protein: CASSLSGASYNEQFF; CDR3 DNA: TGCGCCAGCAGCCTTAGCGGGGCCTCCTACAATGAGCAGTTCTTC; D gene: TRBD2; J gene: TRBJ2-1; clone size: -; V gene: TRBV5-1
CDR3 protein: CASSLDRTTGYEQYF; CDR3 DNA: TGTGCCAGCAGCTTAGATCGGACGACAGGCTACGAGCAGTACTTC; D gene: -; J gene: TRBJ2-7; clone size: -; V gene: TRBV11-2
CDR3 protein: CASSHPGQGATNEKLFF; CDR3 DNA: TGTGCCAGCAGCCATCCGGGACAGGGGGCAACTAATGAAAAACTGTTTTTT; D gene: TRBD1; J gene: TRBJ1-4; clone size: -; V gene: TRBV5-4
CDR3 protein: CASSRDSEVQPQHF; CDR3 DNA: TGTGCCAGTAGTAGAGACAGCGAGGTTCAGCCCCAGCATTTT; D gene: -; J gene: TRBJ1-5; clone size: once; V gene: TRBV19
CDR3 protein: CASSWGLAGGNNEQFF; CDR3 DNA: TGTGCCAGCAGCTGGGGGCTAGCGGGAGGTAACAATGAGCAGTTCTTC; D gene: TRBD2; J gene: TRBJ2-1; clone size: -; V gene: TRBV7-3
CDR3 protein: CASSYSTAQETQYF; CDR3 DNA: TGTGCCAGCAGTTACAGTACAGCACAAGAGACCCAGTACTTC; D gene: -; J gene: TRBJ2-5; clone size: -; V gene: TRBV6-6
CDR3 protein: CASSYNRDRDYEQYF; CDR3 DNA: TGTGCCAGCAGTTACAACCGGGACAGGGACTACGAGCAGTACTTC; D gene: TRBD1; J gene: TRBJ2-7; clone size: -; V gene: TRBV6-5
CDR3 protein: CASSSRGPISF; CDR3 DNA: TGTGCCAGCAGTTCCCGGGGGCCCATTTCATTT; D gene: -; J gene: TRBJ1-1; clone size: -; V gene: TRBV6-5
CDR3 protein: CASSLVPQVSSEAFF; CDR3 DNA: TGTGCCAGCAGCTTGGTGCCCCAGGTTTCCTCTGAAGCTTTCTTT; D gene: -; J gene: TRBJ1-1; clone size: -; V gene: TRBV5-8
CDR3 protein: CASSYMGGDGKNIQYF; CDR3 DNA: TGTGCCAGCAGTTATATGGGGGGCGACGGCAAAAACATTCAGTACTTC; D gene: -; J gene: TRBJ2-4; clone size: -; V gene: TRBV6-5
CDR3 protein: CASRGPIRGQEKLFF; CDR3 DNA: TGTGCCAGTAGAGGGCCCATAAGGGGCCAAGAAAAACTGTTTTTT; D gene: -; J gene: TRBJ1-4; clone size: -; V gene: TRBV19
CDR3 protein: CASSLMTEKLFF; CDR3 DNA: TGTGCCAGCAGCTTAATGACTGAAAAACTGTTTTTT; D gene: -; J gene: TRBJ1-4; clone size: -; V gene: TRBV7-2
CDR3 protein: CASSPNRGPGDTEAFF; CDR3 DNA: TGTGCCAGCTCACCGAACCGGGGCCCGGGGGACACTGAAGCTTTCTTT; D gene: -; J gene: TRBJ1-1; clone size: -; V gene: TRBV18
CDR3 protein: CASSLDGPRGTEAFF; CDR3 DNA: TGTGCCAGCAGCTTAGATGGGCCCAGGGGGACTGAAGCTTTCTTT; D gene: TRBD1; J gene: TRBJ1-1; clone size: -; V gene: TRBV11-2
CDR3 protein: CVRSFYQAKANYGYTF; CDR3 DNA: TGTGTCAGAAGCTTTTATCAGGCGAAAGCTAACTATGGCTACACCTTC; D gene: -; J gene: TRBJ1-2; clone size: -; V gene: TRBV7-5
CDR3 protein: CASSQDSSTDTQYF; CDR3 DNA: TGTGCCAGCAGCCAAGATTCTAGCACAGATACGCAGTATTTT; D gene: -; J gene: TRBJ2-3; clone size: -; V gene: TRBV4-2
CDR3 protein: CSVEALGGEKLFF; CDR3 DNA: TGCAGCGTTGAGGCACTTGGGGGTGAAAAACTGTTTTTT; D gene: -; J gene: TRBJ1-4; clone size: -; V gene: TRBV29-1
CDR3 protein: CASSSPGQGAYEQYF; CDR3 DNA: TGTGCCAGCAGTTCCCCGGGACAGGGGGCTTACGAGCAGTACTTC; D gene: TRBD1; J gene: TRBJ2-7; clone size: -; V gene: TRBV6-6
CDR3 protein: CASSSNADTQYF; CDR3 DNA: TGTGCCAGCAGTAGCAACGCCGATACGCAGTATTTT; D gene: -; J gene: TRBJ2-3; clone size: -; V gene: TRBV6-5
CDR3 protein: CASSPPTGALPMNTEAFF; CDR3 DNA: TGTGCCAGCAGCCCTCCTACCGGGGCCCTCCCAATGAACACTGAAGCTTTCTTT; D gene: -; J gene: TRBJ1-1; clone size: once; V gene: TRBV27
CDR3 protein: CASSDETSGFNEQFF; CDR3 DNA: TGCGCCAGCAGCGACGAGACTAGCGGGTTTAATGAGCAGTTCTTC; D gene: TRBD2; J gene: TRBJ2-1; clone size: once; V gene: TRBV5-1
CDR3 protein: CSAAGTGAFF; CDR3 DNA: TGCAGTGCTGCCGGGACAGGTGCTTTCTTT; D gene: TRBD1; J gene: TRBJ1-1; clone size: -; V gene: TRBV20-1
CDR3 protein: CASSLGQGKAFF; CDR3 DNA: TGTGCCAGCAGTTTAGGGCAGGGCAAAGCTTTCTTT; D gene: -; J gene: TRBJ1-1; clone size: -; V gene: TRBV28